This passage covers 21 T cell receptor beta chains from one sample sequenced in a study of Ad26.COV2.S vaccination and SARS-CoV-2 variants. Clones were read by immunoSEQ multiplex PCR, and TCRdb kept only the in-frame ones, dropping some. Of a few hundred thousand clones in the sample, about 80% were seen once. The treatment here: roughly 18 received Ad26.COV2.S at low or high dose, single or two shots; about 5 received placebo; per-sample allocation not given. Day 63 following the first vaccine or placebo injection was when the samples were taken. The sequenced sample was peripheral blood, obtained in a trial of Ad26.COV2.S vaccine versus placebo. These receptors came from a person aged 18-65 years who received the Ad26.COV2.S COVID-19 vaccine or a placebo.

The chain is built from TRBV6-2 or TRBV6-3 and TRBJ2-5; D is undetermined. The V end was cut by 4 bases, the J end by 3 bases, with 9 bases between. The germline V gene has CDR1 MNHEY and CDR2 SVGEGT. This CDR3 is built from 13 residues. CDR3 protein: CASSSQTKETQYF. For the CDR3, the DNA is TGTGCCAGCAGTTCGCAGACCAAAGAGACCCAGTACTTC.

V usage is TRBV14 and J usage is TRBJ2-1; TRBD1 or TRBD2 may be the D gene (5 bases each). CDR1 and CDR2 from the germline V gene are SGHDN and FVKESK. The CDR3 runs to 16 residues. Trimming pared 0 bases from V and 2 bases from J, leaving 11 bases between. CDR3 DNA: TGTGCCAGCAGCCAAGATTGGGGGTTACCCTACAATGAGCAGTTCTTC. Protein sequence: CASSQDWGLPYNEQFF. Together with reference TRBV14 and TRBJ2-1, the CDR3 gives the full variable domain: EAGVTQFPSHSVIEKGQTVTLRCDPISGHDNLYWYRRVMGKEIKFLLHFVKESKQDESGMPNNRFLAERTGGTYSTLKVQPAELEDSGVYFCASSQDWGLPYNEQFFGPGTRLTVL.

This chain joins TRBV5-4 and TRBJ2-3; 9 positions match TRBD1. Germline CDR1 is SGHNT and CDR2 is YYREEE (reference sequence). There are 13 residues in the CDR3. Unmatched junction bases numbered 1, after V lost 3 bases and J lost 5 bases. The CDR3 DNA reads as TGTGCCAGCAGCTGGACAGGGGAAGATACGCAGTATTTT. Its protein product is CASSWTGEDTQYF.

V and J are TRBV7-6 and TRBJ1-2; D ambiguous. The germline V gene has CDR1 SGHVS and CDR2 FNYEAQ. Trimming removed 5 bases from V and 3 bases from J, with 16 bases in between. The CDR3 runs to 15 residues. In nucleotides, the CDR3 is TGTGCCAGCAGCCCTGATTGGGGTTTGGACTATGGCTACACCTTC. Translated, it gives CASSPDWGLDYGYTF.

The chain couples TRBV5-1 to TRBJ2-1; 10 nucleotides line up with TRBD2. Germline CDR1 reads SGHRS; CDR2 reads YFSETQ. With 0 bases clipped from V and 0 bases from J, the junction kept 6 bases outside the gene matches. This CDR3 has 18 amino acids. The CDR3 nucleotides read TGCGCCAGCAGCTTGGGACTAGCGGGCCGGAGCTCCTACAATGAGCAGTTCTTC. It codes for CASSLGLAGRSSYNEQFF. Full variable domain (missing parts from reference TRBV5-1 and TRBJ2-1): KAGVTQTPRYLIKTRGQQVTLSCSPISGHRSVSWYQQTPGQGLQFLFEYFSETQRNKGNFPGRFSGRQFSNSRSEMNVSTLELGDSALYLCASSLGLAGRSSYNEQFFGPGTRLTVL.

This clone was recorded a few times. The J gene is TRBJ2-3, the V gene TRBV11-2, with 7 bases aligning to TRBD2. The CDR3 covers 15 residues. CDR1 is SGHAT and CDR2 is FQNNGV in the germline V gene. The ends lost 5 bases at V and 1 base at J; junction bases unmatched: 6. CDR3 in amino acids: CASSTAAGGTDTQYF. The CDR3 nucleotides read TGTGCCAGCAGCACTGCCGCGGGAGGCACAGATACGCAGTATTTT. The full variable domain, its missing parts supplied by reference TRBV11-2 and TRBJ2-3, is EAGVAQSPRYKIIEKRQSVAFWCNPISGHATLYWYQQILGQGPKLLIQFQNNGVVDDSQLPKDRFSAERLKGVDSTLKIQPAKLEDSAVYLCASSTAAGGTDTQYFGPGTRLTVL.

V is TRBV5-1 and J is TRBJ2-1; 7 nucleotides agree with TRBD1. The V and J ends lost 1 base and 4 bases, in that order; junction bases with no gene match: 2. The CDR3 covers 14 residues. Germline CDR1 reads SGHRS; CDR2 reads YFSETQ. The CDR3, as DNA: TGCGCCAGCAGCTTGCAACAGGGGTACAATGAGCAGTTCTTC. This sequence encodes CASSLQQGYNEQFF.

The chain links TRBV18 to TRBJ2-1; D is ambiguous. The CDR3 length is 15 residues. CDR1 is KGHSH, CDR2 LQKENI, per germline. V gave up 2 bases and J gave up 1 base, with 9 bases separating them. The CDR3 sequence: CASSPGVRSYNEQFF. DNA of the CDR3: TGTGCCAGCTCACCAGGGGTAAGATCCTACAATGAGCAGTTCTTC.

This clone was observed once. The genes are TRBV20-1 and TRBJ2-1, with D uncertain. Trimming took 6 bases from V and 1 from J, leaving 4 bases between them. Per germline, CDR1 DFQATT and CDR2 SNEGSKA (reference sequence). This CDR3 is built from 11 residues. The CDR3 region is CSAGSYNEQFF. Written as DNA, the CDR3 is TGCAGTGCCGGGTCCTACAATGAGCAGTTCTTC.

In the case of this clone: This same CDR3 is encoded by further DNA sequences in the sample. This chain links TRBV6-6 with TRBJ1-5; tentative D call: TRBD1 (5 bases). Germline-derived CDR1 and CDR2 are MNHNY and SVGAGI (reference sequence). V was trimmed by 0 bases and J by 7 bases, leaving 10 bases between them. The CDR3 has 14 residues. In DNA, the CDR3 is TGTGCCAGCAGTTACTCGGGGGGGTTACAGCCCCAGCATTTT. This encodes CASSYSGGLQPQHF.

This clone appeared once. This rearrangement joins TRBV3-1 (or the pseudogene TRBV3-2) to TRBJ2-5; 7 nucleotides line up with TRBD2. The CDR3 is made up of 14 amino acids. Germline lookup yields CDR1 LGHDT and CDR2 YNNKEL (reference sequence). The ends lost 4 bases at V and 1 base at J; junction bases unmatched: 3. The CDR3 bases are TGTGCCAGCAGCCCCACTAGCGCCCAAGAGACCCAGTACTTC. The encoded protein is CASSPTSAQETQYF.

DNA of the CDR3: TGTGCCTGGACTCCGGGACAGGGGACCCTAAGATCTCTCGAGCAGTACTTC. Its protein product is CAWTPGQGTLRSLEQYF. The chain uses TRBV30 and TRBJ2-7, with 10 bases identical to TRBD1. This CDR3 contains 17 residues. J gave up 6 bases and V 4 bases, and 18 bases lay outside the gene matches. Per the germline V gene, CDR1 is GTSNPN and CDR2 is SVGIG (reference sequence).

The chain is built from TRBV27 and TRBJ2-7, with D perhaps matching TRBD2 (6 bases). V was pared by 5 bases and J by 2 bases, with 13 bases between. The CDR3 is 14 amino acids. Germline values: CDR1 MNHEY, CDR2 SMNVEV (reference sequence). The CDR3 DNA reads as TGTGCCAGCAGTCCCGGGCCGGGGGCCTACGAGCAGTACTTC. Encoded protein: CASSPGPGAYEQYF.

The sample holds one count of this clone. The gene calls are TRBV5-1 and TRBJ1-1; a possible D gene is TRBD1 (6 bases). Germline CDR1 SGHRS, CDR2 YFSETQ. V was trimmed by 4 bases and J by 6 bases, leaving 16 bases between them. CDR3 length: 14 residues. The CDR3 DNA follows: TGCGCCAGCAGCCAACTGACAGGCGCCGCTGAAGCTTTCTTT. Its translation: CASSQLTGAAEAFF.

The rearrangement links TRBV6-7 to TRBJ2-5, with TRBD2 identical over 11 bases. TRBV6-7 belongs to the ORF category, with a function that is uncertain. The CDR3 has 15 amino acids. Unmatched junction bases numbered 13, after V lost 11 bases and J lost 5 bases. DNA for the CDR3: TGTGCCGTCGTCTCTACTAGCGGGAGTGAGGAGACCCAGTACTTC. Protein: CAVVSTSGSEETQYF.

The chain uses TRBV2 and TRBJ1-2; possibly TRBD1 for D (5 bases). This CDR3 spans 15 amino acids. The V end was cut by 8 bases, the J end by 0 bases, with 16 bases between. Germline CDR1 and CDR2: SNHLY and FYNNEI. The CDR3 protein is CASLQTGVANYGYTF. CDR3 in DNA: TGTGCCAGCTTACAAACAGGAGTAGCTAACTATGGCTACACCTTC.

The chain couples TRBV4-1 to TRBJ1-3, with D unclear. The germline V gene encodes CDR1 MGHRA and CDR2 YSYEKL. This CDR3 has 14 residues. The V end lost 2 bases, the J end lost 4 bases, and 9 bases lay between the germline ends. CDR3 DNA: TGCGCCAGCAGCCAAAGGGCAAGCGGAAACACCATATATTTT. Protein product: CASSQRASGNTIYF.

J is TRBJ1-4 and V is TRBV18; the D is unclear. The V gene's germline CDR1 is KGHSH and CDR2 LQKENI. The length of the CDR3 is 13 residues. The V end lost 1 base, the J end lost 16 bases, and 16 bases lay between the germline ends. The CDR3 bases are TGTGCCAGCTCACCACTGGAGGGCGTCTATCCGTTTTTT. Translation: CASSPLEGVYPFF.

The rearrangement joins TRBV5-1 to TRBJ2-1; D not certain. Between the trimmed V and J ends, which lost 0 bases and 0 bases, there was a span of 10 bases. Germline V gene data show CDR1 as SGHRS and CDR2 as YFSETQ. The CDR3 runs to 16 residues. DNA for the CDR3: TGCGCCAGCAGCTTGGTGGCGCGGAGCTCCTACAATGAGCAGTTCTTC. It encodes CASSLVARSSYNEQFF.

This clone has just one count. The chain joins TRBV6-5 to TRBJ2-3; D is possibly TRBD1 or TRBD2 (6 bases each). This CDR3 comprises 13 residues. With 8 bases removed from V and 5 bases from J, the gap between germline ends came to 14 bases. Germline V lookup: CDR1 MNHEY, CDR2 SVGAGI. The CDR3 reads CASGGGAQDTQYF. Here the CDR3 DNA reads TGTGCCAGCGGGGGCGGGGCCCAAGATACGCAGTATTTT.

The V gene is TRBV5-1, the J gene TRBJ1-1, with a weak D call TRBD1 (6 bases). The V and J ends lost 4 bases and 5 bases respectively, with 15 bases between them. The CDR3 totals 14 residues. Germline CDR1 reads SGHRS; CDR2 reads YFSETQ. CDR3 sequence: CASSPGGHRTEAFF. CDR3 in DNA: TGCGCCAGCAGCCCGGGGGGACATAGAACTGAAGCTTTCTTT.